This is a list of T cell receptor beta chains from one sample in a study of blood T cell repertoires in COVID-19. Assay: immunoSEQ multiplex PCR; the TCRdb copy retains only in-frame clones and omits some. The table lists some 670,000 clones, 80% to 90% of them singletons. Sequenced material: peripheral blood. These receptors came from a woman aged 18-30 years with acute or convalescent COVID-19. Each CDR3 is given with its conserved first and last residue. A D gene is named only where the DNA matches it firmly. Size tells how often a clone was seen (once, few, many) or the class of an expanded clone, and some rows leave it out.

j_call,clone_size,v_call,d_call,cdr3_nt,cdr3_aa
TRBJ2-1,NA,TRBV12-3/TRBV12-4,NA,TGTGCCAGCAGTCTGTACAATGAGCAGTTCTTC,CASSLYNEQFF
TRBJ1-1,NA,TRBV29-1,NA,TGCAGCGTCGACGGACAGTTGAACACTGAAGCTTTCTTT,CSVDGQLNTEAFF
TRBJ1-2,NA,TRBV21-1,NA,TGTGCCAGCATTTCGTGGGGCGACCGCGGCTACACCTTC,CASISWGDRGYTF
TRBJ2-7,NA,TRBV28,NA,TGTGCCAGCATCACGAGGAGGGATCCTGAATACGAGCAGTACTTC,CASITRRDPEYEQYF
TRBJ2-1,once,TRBV19,NA,TGTGCCAGTAGTGGACAGAGCTCCTACAATGAGCAGTTCTTC,CASSGQSSYNEQFF
TRBJ2-7,NA,TRBV7-9,TRBD2,TGTGCCAGCAGCCCCCCGGGGGGGTTCCACGAGCAGTACTTC,CASSPPGGFHEQYF
TRBJ1-4,NA,TRBV2,TRBD1,TGTGCCAGCCGGGACAGGGTCGACGAAAAACTGTTTTTT,CASRDRVDEKLFF
TRBJ2-5,NA,TRBV29-1,TRBD1,TGCAGCGTTGAAGGGGACAGGGGGTTGCAAGAGACCCAGTACTTC,CSVEGDRGLQETQYF
TRBJ2-3,NA,TRBV3-1/TRBV3-2,NA,TGTGCCAGCAGCCAAGATGTCAGGACGCAGTATTTT,CASSQDVRTQYF
TRBJ2-1,NA,TRBV4-1,TRBD2,TGCGCCAGCAGCCGAGGGCCATCTCTAGCGGGGGATTTCAATGAGCAGTTCTTC,CASSRGPSLAGDFNEQFF
TRBJ2-1,NA,TRBV14,NA,TGTGCCAGCAGCCAACAGGGGGAGCAGTTCTTC,CASSQQGEQFF
TRBJ2-7,NA,TRBV6-6,NA,TGTGCCAGCAGTCAGACACCGTCCTACGAGCAGTACTTC,CASSQTPSYEQYF
TRBJ2-3,NA,TRBV7-2,TRBD2,TGTGCCAGCAGCTGGAGCAGACTAGCAACCCCTCAGGATACGCAGTATTTT,CASSWSRLATPQDTQYF
TRBJ2-7,NA,TRBV4-3,TRBD1,TGCGCCAGCAGCCAAGTTATCGGACAGGGAGTCCCCTACGAGCAGTACTTC,CASSQVIGQGVPYEQYF
TRBJ1-2,NA,TRBV9,NA,TGTGCCAGCAGTGGGGCCTCCTACACCTTC,CASSGASYTF
TRBJ1-5,NA,TRBV27,NA,TGTGCCAGCAGTCTACAGGGAAGCAATCAGCCCCAGCATTTT,CASSLQGSNQPQHF
TRBJ2-1,NA,TRBV3-1/TRBV3-2,NA,TGTGCCAGCAGCCAAGGGCGACAGCCCTACAATGAGCAGTTCTTC,CASSQGRQPYNEQFF
TRBJ2-3,NA,TRBV19,NA,TGTGCCAGTAGAGGACAGTTCTTCACAGATACGCAGTATTTT,CASRGQFFTDTQYF
TRBJ2-1,NA,TRBV25-1,TRBD1,TGTGCCAGCAGCTACAGGGGGTCCTACAATGAGCAGTTCTTC,CASSYRGSYNEQFF
TRBJ1-1,once,TRBV14,NA,TGTGCCAGCAGCCAAGATGGAAGAAAGGGCCTTTCACAGGCTGAAGCTTTCTTT,CASSQDGRKGLSQAEAFF
TRBJ1-2,NA,TRBV4-3,TRBD1,TGCGCCAGCAGCCAAGTGCGGGACAGCAATATAGGCTACACCTTC,CASSQVRDSNIGYTF
TRBJ1-3,NA,TRBV30,NA,TGTGCCTGGAGTGCTCCCGGGGTATTGCGTAACACCATATATTTT,CAWSAPGVLRNTIYF
TRBJ1-2,once,TRBV19,TRBD1,TGTGCCAGTAGACTTGCTTGGGACAGTCTTTATGGCTACACCTTC,CASRLAWDSLYGYTF
TRBJ2-1,NA,TRBV7-9,TRBD2,TGTGCCAGCAGCTTTCGCGGGGGGGCCCCTGAGCAGTTCTTC,CASSFRGGAPEQFF
TRBJ1-2,NA,TRBV2,TRBD1,TGTGCCAGCAGTGACAGGGGGCTTTTGGAATATGGCTACACCTTC,CASSDRGLLEYGYTF
TRBJ1-2,NA,TRBV27,TRBD1,TGTGCCAGCAAGACAGGGTGGGGCTATGGCTACACCTTC,CASKTGWGYGYTF
TRBJ1-5,NA,TRBV7-8,TRBD1,TGTGCCAGCAGACCCGACAGGGGGCGGGGGCAGCCCCAGCATTTT,CASRPDRGRGQPQHF
TRBJ1-2,NA,TRBV6-5,TRBD1,TGTGCCAGCAGTCCCGGACAGGCTAACTATGGCTACACCTTC,CASSPGQANYGYTF
TRBJ2-5,NA,TRBV7-6,NA,TGTGCCAGCAGCTTAGACCCCCCAACGGGGGAGACCCAGTACTTC,CASSLDPPTGETQYF
TRBJ2-7,few,TRBV13,NA,TGTGCCAGCAGCTTAGGGACTAGACGCGGCGAGCAGTACTTC,CASSLGTRRGEQYF
TRBJ2-7,NA,TRBV7-2,NA,TGTGCCAGCAGCTTAGTAGCGGGAAGGGGGCATCAGGAGCAGTACTTC,CASSLVAGRGHQEQYF
TRBJ1-2,NA,TRBV18,TRBD1,TGTGCCAGCTCACCGGGACAGGGAGAAGATGGCTACACCTTC,CASSPGQGEDGYTF
TRBJ2-3,NA,TRBV7-9,TRBD2,TGTGCCAGCACTACTAGCGGGGGGCCTTCGGATACGCAGTATTTT,CASTTSGGPSDTQYF
TRBJ1-1,NA,TRBV30,NA,TGTGCCTGGGGAACTCAGGGTTACACTGAAGCTTTCTTT,CAWGTQGYTEAFF